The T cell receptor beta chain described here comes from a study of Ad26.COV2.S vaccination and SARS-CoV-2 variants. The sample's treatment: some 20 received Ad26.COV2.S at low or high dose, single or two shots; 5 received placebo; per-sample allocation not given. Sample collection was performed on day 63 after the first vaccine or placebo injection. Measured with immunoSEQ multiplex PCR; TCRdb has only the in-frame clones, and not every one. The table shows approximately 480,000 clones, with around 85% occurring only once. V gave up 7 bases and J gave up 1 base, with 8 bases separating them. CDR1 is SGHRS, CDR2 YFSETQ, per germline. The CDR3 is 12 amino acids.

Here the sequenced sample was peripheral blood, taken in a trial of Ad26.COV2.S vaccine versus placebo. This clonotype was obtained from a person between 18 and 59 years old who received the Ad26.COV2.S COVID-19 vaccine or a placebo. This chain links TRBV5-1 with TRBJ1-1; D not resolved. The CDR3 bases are TGCGCCAGCGGAGACCCGAACACTGAAGCTTTCTTT. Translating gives CASGDPNTEAFF.